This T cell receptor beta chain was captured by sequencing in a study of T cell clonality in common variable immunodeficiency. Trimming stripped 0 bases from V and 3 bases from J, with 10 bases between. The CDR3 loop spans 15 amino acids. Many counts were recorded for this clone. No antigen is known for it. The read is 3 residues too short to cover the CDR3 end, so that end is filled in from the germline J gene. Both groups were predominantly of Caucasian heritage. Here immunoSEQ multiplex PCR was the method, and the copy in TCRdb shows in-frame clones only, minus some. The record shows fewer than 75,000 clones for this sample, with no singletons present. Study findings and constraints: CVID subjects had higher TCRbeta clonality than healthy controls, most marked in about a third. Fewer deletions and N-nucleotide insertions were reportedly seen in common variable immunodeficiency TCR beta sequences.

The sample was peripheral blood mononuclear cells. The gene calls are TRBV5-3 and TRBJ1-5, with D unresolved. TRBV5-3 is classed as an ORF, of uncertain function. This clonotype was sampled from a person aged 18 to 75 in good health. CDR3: CARSLGCRLNQPQHF. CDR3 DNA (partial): TGTGCCAGAAGCTTGGGTTGCAGACTCAATCAGCCC.